Sequencing of this T cell receptor (beta chain) was carried out in a study of a mutant IDH1 vaccine in newly diagnosed glioma. The CDR3 totals 14 residues. Germline V gene sequence: CDR1 SGHKS, CDR2 YYEKEE (reference sequence). V shed 1 base and J shed 0 bases, with 7 bases lying between them. The time point: week 35, safety follow-up. Each dose delivered 300 ug of mutant IDH1 20-mer peptide subcutaneously with imiquimod. A word on this clone: Its target is unknown.

The protocol was immunoSEQ multiplex PCR, while the TCRdb copy is restricted to in-frame clones and leaves out a portion. The profile shows about 27,000 clones, approximately 82% of them singletons. The sequence derives from a young man with glioma. The sequenced sample was PBMCs, obtained from a glioma patient whose treatment included an IDH1 peptide vaccine. V gene TRBV5-5 combines with J gene TRBJ1-1; D is ambiguous. The CDR3 region has the DNA TGTGCCAGCAGCTTGACCGCTATGAACACTGAAGCTTTCTTT. Translation gives CASSLTAMNTEAFF. Using reference TRBV5-5 and TRBJ1-1 for the parts outside the CDR3, the full variable domain is DAGVTQSPTHLIKTRGQQVTLRCSPISGHKSVSWYQQVLGQGPQFIFQYYEKEERGRGNFPDRFSARQFPNYSSELNVNALLLGDSALYLCASSLTAMNTEAFFGQGTRLTVV.